This TCR beta chain was captured by sequencing in a study of blood T cell repertoires in COVID-19. Method: immunoSEQ multiplex PCR; TCRdb's copy keeps in-frame clones and lacks some. The sample lists around 110,000 clones; almost 85% were seen once. The receptor's source is a man between 65 and 85 years old with active or convalescent COVID-19. Sequenced material: peripheral blood.

DNA for the CDR3: TGTGCCAGCAGCTTGGAGGTACAGGGAAACCATAATTCACCCCTCCACTTT. This sequence encodes CASSLEVQGNHNSPLHF. The chain uses TRBV5-4 and TRBJ1-6, with D possibly matching TRBD1 (6 bases). This CDR3 has 17 amino acids. V lost 0 bases to trimming and J lost 5 bases, with 15 bases between them. Germline values: CDR1 SGHNT, CDR2 YYREEE (reference sequence).